This T cell receptor (beta chain) was recorded in a study of post-analysis software for immune sequencing data. Notes on the study in general: Relative to controls, patients had five TRBV segments at higher frequency, with TRBV5-6, TRBV5-1 and TRBV20-1 among these. In multiple sclerosis, normalized Chao1 diversity was significantly below that of controls.

Unique molecular identifiers featured in each of the TCR beta cDNA libraries. TCRdb passed the PCR reads through MiXCR, listing each CDR3 protein once. The table lists some 190,000 distinct CDR3 sequences, over 25% of them singletons. From germline, CDR1 is SEHNR and CDR2 FQNEAQ (reference sequence). CDR3 length: 17 amino acids. After removal of 5 bases from V and 0 bases from J, the junction contained 13 bases not matched to a gene. This clonotype was counted a single time. The antigen is not known. The rearrangement joins TRBV7-9 to TRBJ2-7; TRBD1 agrees at 7 bases. The source is a girl under 18 with multiple sclerosis. Specimen: blood. The CDR3 reads CASSDFPGQALSYEQYF. Written as DNA, the CDR3 is TGTGCCAGCAGCGATTTCCCAGGACAGGCTCTCTCCTACGAGCAGTACTTC.